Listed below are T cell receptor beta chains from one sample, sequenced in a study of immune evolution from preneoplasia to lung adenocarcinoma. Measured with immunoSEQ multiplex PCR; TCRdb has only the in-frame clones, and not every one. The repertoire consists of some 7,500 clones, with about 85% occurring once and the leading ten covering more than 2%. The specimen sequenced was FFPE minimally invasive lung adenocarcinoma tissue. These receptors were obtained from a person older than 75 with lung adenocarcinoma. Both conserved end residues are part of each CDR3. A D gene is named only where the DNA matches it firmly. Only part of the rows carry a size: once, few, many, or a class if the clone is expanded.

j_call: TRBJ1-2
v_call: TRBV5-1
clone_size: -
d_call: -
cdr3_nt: TGCGCCAGCAGCTTGAGGCCGGGGCCAAACTGGTCGGATGGCTACACCTTC
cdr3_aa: CASSLRPGPNWSDGYTF

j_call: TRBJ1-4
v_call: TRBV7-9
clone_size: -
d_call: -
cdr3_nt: TGTGCCAGCAGCTTAAAGCCCCGGGAGGGCTTTAATGAAAAACTGTTTTTT
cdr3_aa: CASSLKPREGFNEKLFF

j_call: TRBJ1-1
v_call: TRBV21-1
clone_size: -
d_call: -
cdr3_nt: TGTGCCAGCAGCGAAAAGGACGCAAATTGGGAAGCTTTCTTT
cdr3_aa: CASSEKDANWEAFF

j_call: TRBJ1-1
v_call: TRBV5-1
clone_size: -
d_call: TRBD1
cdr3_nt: TGCGCCAGCAGCCCACTTGCCAAGACAGGGCGACGGACTGAAGCTTTCTTT
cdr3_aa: CASSPLAKTGRRTEAFF

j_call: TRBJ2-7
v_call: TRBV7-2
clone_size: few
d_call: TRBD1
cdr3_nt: TGTGCCAGCAGCCCTGAGACAGGGGGCTGGGGATCCGAGCAGTACTTC
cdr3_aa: CASSPETGGWGSEQYF

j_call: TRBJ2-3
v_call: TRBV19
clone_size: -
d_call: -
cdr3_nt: TGTGCCAGTAGTATCGGACTAAAAAGAGATACGCAGTATTTT
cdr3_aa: CASSIGLKRDTQYF

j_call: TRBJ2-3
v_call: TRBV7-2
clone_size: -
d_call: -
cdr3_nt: TGTGCCAGCAGCTTAGTGTGGGGGGGCACAGATACGCAGTATTTT
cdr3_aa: CASSLVWGGTDTQYF

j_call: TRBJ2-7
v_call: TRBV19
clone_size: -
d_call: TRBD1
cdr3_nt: TGTGCCAGTAAACAGGACAGGCCCTACGAGCAGTACTTC
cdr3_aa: CASKQDRPYEQYF

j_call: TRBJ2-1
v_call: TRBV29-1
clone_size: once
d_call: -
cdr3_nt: TGCAGCGTTGCCTGGCTGCTAGGAGATGAGCAGTTCTTC
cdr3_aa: CSVAWLLGDEQFF

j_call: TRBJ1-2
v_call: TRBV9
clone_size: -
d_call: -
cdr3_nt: TGTGCCAGCAGCGTAGCGCCAGGAAACACCGACTACACCTTC
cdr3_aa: CASSVAPGNTDYTF

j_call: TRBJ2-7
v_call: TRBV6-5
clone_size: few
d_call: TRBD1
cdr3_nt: TGTGCCAGCAGTCGCGGGACAGGCTCCTACGAGCAGTACTTC
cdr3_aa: CASSRGTGSYEQYF

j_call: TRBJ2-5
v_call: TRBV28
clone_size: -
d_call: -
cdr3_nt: TGTGCCAGCAGTCCCCCCAACTCTTGGCGAGAGACCCAGTACTTC
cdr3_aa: CASSPPNSWRETQYF

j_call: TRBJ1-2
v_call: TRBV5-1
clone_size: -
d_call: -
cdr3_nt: TGCGCCAGCAGCCTAGGGTATGAGGGCTACACCTTC
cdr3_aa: CASSLGYEGYTF

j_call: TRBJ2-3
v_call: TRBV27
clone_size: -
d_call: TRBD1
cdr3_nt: TGTGCCAGCAGTGGAATACAGGGGTCTGGCACAGATACGCAGTATTTT
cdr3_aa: CASSGIQGSGTDTQYF

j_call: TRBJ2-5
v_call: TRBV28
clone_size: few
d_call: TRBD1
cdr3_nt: TGTGCCTCATCAGGGGGCGCGGGGGAGACCCAGTACTTC
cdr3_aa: CASSGGAGETQYF

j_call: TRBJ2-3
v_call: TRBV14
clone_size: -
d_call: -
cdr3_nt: TGTGCCAGCAGCAAGAGATGGGATACGCAGTATTTT
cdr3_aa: CASSKRWDTQYF

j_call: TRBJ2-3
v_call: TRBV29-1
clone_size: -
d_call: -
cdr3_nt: TGCAGCGTTGGGTTGAGCACAGATACGCAGTATTTT
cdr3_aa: CSVGLSTDTQYF

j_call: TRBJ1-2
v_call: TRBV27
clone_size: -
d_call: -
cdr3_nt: TGTGCCAGCAGTTTGGGCAAGACTAACTATGGCTACACCTTC
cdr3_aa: CASSLGKTNYGYTF

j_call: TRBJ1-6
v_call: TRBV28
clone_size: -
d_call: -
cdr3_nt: TGTGCCAGCAGCCCTGCGGGGGACCCGACCTATAATTCACCCCTCCACTTT
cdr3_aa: CASSPAGDPTYNSPLHF

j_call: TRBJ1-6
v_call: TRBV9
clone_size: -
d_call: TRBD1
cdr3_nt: TGTGCCAGCAGGGGACAGGGGGGTTCACCCCTCCACTTT
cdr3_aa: CASRGQGGSPLHF

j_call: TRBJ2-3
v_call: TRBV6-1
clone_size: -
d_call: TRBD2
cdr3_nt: TGTGCCAGCAGTGGGGGACTAGCAGAATATACGCAGTATTTT
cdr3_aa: CASSGGLAEYTQYF

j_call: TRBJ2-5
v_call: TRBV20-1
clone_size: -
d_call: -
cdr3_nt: TGCAGTGCTCCTTTAGGAGAGACCCAGTACTTC
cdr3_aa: CSAPLGETQYF

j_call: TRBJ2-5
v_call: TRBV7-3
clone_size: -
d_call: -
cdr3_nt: TGTGCCAGCAGCGTCCGGCACAGGGAAGGAGAGACCCAGTACTTC
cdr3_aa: CASSVRHREGETQYF

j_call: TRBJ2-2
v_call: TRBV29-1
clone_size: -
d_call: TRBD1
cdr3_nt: TGCAGCGTAGCTAACAGGGGCACCGGGGAGCTGTTTTTT
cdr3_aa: CSVANRGTGELFF

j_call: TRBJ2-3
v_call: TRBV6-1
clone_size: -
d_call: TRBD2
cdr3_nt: TGTGCCAGCAGTGAAGCGTTGGGGGGGGGTTTCACAGATACGCAGTATTTT
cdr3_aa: CASSEALGGGFTDTQYF

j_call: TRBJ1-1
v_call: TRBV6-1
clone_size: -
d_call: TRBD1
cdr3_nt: TGTGCCAGCAGTTGGGACAGGGAATTAGCTTTCTTT
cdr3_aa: CASSWDRELAFF

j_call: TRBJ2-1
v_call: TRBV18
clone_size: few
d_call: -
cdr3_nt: TGTGCCAGCTCACCCTCCCAGGGGGGAGACTACAATGAGCAGTTCTTC
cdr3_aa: CASSPSQGGDYNEQFF

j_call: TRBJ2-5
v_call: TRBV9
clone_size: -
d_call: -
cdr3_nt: TGTGCGAGCGGGCAGGCGGGCGAGACCCAGTACTTC
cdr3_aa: CASGQAGETQYF

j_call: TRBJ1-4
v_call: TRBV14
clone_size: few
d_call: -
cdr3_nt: TGTGCCAGCAGCCTGGGGGGAACAACTAATGAAAAACTGTTTTTT
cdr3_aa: CASSLGGTTNEKLFF

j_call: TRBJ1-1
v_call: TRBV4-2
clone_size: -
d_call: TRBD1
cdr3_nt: TGTGCCAGCAGCCAAATGACAGGGATTGCCACTGAAGCTTTCTTT
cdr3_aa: CASSQMTGIATEAFF

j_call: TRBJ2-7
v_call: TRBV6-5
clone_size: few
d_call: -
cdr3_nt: TGTGCCAGCAGACCCACTCGACAGTCCTACGAGCAGTACTTC
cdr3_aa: CASRPTRQSYEQYF

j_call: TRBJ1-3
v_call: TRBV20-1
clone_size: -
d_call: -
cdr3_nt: TGCAGCCTTCAGCTAGGAAACACCATATATTTT
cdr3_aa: CSLQLGNTIYF

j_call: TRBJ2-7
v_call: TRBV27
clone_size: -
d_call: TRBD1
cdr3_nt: TGTGCCAGCTGGGGACAGGGACGGGGACGGGAGCAGTACTTC
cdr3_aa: CASWGQGRGREQYF

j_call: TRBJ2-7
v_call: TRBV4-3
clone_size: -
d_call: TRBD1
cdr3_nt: TGCGCCAGCAGCCAAGATCCGGACAGGGGCTACGAGCAGTACTTC
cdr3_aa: CASSQDPDRGYEQYF

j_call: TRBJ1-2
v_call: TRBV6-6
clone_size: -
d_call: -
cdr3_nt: TGTGCCAGCAGTTACAATGTAGATGGCTACACCTTC
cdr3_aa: CASSYNVDGYTF

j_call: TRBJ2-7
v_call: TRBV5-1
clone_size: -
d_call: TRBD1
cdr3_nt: TGCGCCAGCAGCTTACAGGGGAGAACGGACGAGCAGTACTTC
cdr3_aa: CASSLQGRTDEQYF

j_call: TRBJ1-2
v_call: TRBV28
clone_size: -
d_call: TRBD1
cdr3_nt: TGTGCCAGCAGTTTATTACGATGGACAGGGACGGCTAACTATGGCTACACCTTC
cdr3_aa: CASSLLRWTGTANYGYTF

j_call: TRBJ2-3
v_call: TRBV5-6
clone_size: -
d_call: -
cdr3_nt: TGTGCCAGCAGCTCCCTTGACAAGAGCACAGATACGCAGTATTTT
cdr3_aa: CASSSLDKSTDTQYF

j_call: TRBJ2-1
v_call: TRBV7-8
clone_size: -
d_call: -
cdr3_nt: TGTGCCAGCGCCAAGGGGTTTTACAATGAGCAGTTCTTC
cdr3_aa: CASAKGFYNEQFF

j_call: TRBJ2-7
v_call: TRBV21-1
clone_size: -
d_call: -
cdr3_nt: TGTGCCAGCAGCAAAGGACTACGAGACAGGGGGCGAGGACAGGCACGCTACGAGCAGTACTTC
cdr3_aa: CASSKGLRDRGRGQARYEQYF